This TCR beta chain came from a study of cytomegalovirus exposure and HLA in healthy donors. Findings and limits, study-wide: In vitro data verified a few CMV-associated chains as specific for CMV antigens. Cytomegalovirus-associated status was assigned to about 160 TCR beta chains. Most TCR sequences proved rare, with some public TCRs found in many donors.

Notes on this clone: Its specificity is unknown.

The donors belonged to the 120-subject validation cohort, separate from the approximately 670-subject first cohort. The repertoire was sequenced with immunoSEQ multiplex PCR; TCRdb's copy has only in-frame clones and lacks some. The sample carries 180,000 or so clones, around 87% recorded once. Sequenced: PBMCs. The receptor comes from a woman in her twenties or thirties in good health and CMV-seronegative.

As DNA, the CDR3 is TGCGCCAGCAGCTTGGTTATCGGGGGGACCCACAATGAGCAGTTCTTC. Translating gives CASSLVIGGTHNEQFF. The V and J genes are TRBV5-1 and TRBJ2-1; 7 nucleotides line up with TRBD2. The CDR3 loop spans 16 amino acids. Trimming took 0 bases from V and 5 from J; bases not matched to a gene: 8. Germline V gene data show CDR1 as SGHRS and CDR2 as YFSETQ.